This T cell receptor (beta chain) was sequenced during a study of T cell responses to AZD1222 COVID-19 vaccine. CDR3 size: 16 residues. Trimming stripped 4 bases from V and 0 bases from J, with 15 bases between. Germline V gives CDR1 LGHDT, CDR2 YNNKEL (reference sequence). Sequenced by immunoSEQ multiplex PCR; TCRdb stores in-frame clones only, minus some. The profile shows roughly 91,000 clones, approximately 89% of them singletons. The sequencing here drew on peripheral blood, taken on day 0 of AZD1222 vaccination. The V call is TRBV3-1 (or the pseudogene TRBV3-2), the J call TRBJ1-1; maybe TRBD1 (5 bases). The clonotype originates from an adult in good health. The chain's CDR3 is CASSRGDGQLNTEAFF. The CDR3 DNA is TGTGCCAGCAGCCGGGGGGATGGGCAATTGAACACTGAAGCTTTCTTT.